Shown below are 18 T cell receptor beta chains from a single sample sequenced in a study of blood T cell repertoires in COVID-19. Generated by immunoSEQ multiplex PCR, the TCRdb table keeps only in-frame clones and is missing some. The table records approximately 40,000 clones, around 87% of them present only once. The sample was peripheral blood. The receptor set was obtained from a man aged 35-49 years with COVID-19, enrolled during active disease.

The rearrangement links TRBV7-9 to TRBJ2-7, with TRBD2 matching 12 bases. This CDR3 region has 14 residues. CDR1 SEHNR and CDR2 FQNEAQ come from the germline V gene (reference sequence). V trimming: 7 bases; J trimming: 5 bases; junction bases outside the gene matches: 6. CDR3 in DNA: TGTGCCAGCACGAGGACTAGCGGGGCCCACGAGCAGTACTTC. Encoded protein: CASTRTSGAHEQYF.

The rearrangement joins TRBV4-1 to TRBJ1-4; no firm D call. The CDR3 totals 15 residues. Trimming left V 6 bases short and J 3 bases short, with 14 bases between. Germline CDR1 is MGHRA and CDR2 is YSYEKL. CDR3 in amino acids: CASSKILGANEKLFF. The CDR3 bases are TGCGCCAGCAGTAAGATTCTGGGAGCTAATGAAAAACTGTTTTTT.

This clone appeared a few times. The genes are TRBV4-1 and TRBJ1-5; TRBD1 aligns across 7 bases. The CDR3 extends over 17 amino acids. Trimming cost V 2 bases and J 3 bases; bases outside gene matches: 10. CDR1 and CDR2 (germline): MGHRA, YSYEKL. The CDR3 sequence is CASSQTGASGANQPQHF. The CDR3 nucleotides read TGCGCCAGCAGCCAAACAGGGGCCTCCGGGGCCAATCAGCCCCAGCATTTT.

The V and J genes are TRBV21-1 and TRBJ2-7; no DNA check was done on the table's D call, TRBD1. TRBV21-1 has pseudogene status. This CDR3 contains 16 residues. Here the CDR3 reads CASSKRDRGAAYEQYF. The CDR3 DNA is TGTGCCAGCAGCAAAAGAGACCGTGGGGCCGCCTACGAGCAGTACTTC.

This chain links TRBV19 with TRBJ2-1; tentatively, D is TRBD2 (6 bases). V lost 1 base, J lost 6 bases, and 10 bases lay in between. CDR1 and CDR2 (germline): LNHDA, SQIVND (reference sequence). The CDR3 is 14 amino acids. This CDR3 reads CASSIANSGNEQFF. The CDR3 region has the DNA TGTGCCAGTAGTATAGCTAATAGCGGCAATGAGCAGTTCTTC.

In its sample, this clone was seen once. The chain links TRBV10-1 to TRBJ2-1; TRBD2 matches at 9 bases. The CDR3 runs to 17 residues. Germline V gene data show CDR1 as WNHNN and CDR2 as SYGVQD (reference sequence). J was trimmed by 4 bases and V by 8 bases; bases with no gene match: 15. CDR3 loop: CASSERGAIFPYNEQFF. The DNA for the CDR3 is TGCGCCAGCTCAGAGCGGGGGGCCATTTTTCCATACAATGAGCAGTTCTTC.

V gene TRBV5-1 combines with J gene TRBJ1-5; TRBD1 might be the D (6 bases). The germline V and J ends were trimmed by 0 bases and 5 bases, with 9 bases remaining between them. This CDR3 has 14 residues. Per germline, CDR1 SGHRS and CDR2 YFSETQ. CDR3 nucleotides: TGCGCCAGCAGCTTGGGCACAGGGTATCAGCCCCAGCATTTT. It is translated as CASSLGTGYQPQHF. The complete variable domain, with remaining parts taken from reference TRBV5-1 and TRBJ1-5, reads KAGVTQTPRYLIKTRGQQVTLSCSPISGHRSVSWYQQTPGQGLQFLFEYFSETQRNKGNFPGRFSGRQFSNSRSEMNVSTLELGDSALYLCASSLGTGYQPQHFGDGTRLSIL.

The gene calls are TRBV30 and TRBJ2-3; no clear D gene. The germline gives CDR1 GTSNPN, CDR2 SVGIG (reference sequence). The CDR3 runs 15 residues. V lost 0 bases and J 2 bases, leaving 12 bases between the germline ends. The CDR3, as DNA: TGTGCCTGGAGTGTAAACTGGAGCCCCACAGATACGCAGTATTTT. Residues: CAWSVNWSPTDTQYF. Full variable domain (outside the CDR3, taken from reference TRBV30 and TRBJ2-3): SQTIHQWPATLVQPVGSPLSLECTVEGTSNPNLYWYRQAAGRGLQLLFYSVGIGQISSEVPQNLSASRPQDRQFILSSKKLLLSDSGFYLCAWSVNWSPTDTQYFGPGTRLTVL.

The chain employs TRBV24-1 and TRBJ2-2; the D gene is possibly TRBD2 (7 bases). The CDR3 runs 16 residues. The V and J ends lost 9 bases and 7 bases respectively, with 23 bases between them. Germline loops: CDR1 KGHDR, CDR2 SFDVKD. CDR3 sequence (DNA): TGTGCCACCGAAAACTTTGTCGGGGGGCGGCACGGGGAGCTGTTTTTT. This codes for CATENFVGGRHGELFF.

The V gene is TRBV7-9, the J gene TRBJ2-5; D is undetermined. CDR3 length: 13 amino acids. The germline V and J ends were trimmed by 1 base and 3 bases, with 6 bases remaining between them. Germline loops: CDR1 SEHNR, CDR2 FQNEAQ (reference sequence). The CDR3 region is CASSLVTEETQYF. DNA of the CDR3: TGTGCCAGCAGCTTAGTCACGGAAGAGACCCAGTACTTC.

This clone was found a few times. This chain uses TRBV18 with TRBJ1-6; D might be TRBD1 (5 bases). This CDR3 spans 15 amino acids. V dropped 3 bases and J dropped 8 bases, with 14 bases sitting between them. Germline CDR1 KGHSH, CDR2 LQKENI. The CDR3 sequence is CASSPRTGGDSPLHF. The DNA for the CDR3 is TGTGCCAGCTCACCCAGGACCGGGGGAGATTCACCCCTCCACTTT.

This clone was detected once. The genes are TRBV5-1 and TRBJ2-1; 8 bases align to TRBD2. The CDR3 length is 14 residues. CDR1 is SGHRS, CDR2 YFSETQ, per germline. J gave up 6 bases and V 2 bases, and 4 bases lay outside the gene matches. This CDR3 is CASSFSRGGNEQFF. CDR3 bases: TGCGCCAGCAGCTTTTCCCGGGGGGGCAATGAGCAGTTCTTC.

The J gene is TRBJ2-1, the V gene TRBV7-8; TRBD2 matches 10 bases. The CDR3 spans 18 residues. V dropped 1 base and J dropped 3; count of bases not matched to a gene: 9. Germline CDR1 reads SGHVS; CDR2 reads FQNEAQ. For the CDR3, the DNA is TGTGCCAGCAGCTTAGATTCTAGCGGGAGAGAGGGCTACAATGAGCAGTTCTTC. Protein sequence: CASSLDSSGREGYNEQFF.

The gene calls are TRBV7-3 and TRBJ2-2, with 7 bases matching TRBD2. The V and J ends lost 0 bases and 7 bases, in that order; junction bases with no gene match: 5. Germline V gives CDR1 SGHTA, CDR2 FQGTGA. The CDR3 is made up of 15 amino acids. CDR3 loop: CASSLTLGGYGELFF. For the CDR3, the DNA is TGTGCCAGCAGCTTAACCCTCGGGGGGTACGGGGAGCTGTTTTTT.

CDR3 loop: CASSHRTGIDEDQPQHF. CDR3 nucleotides: TGTGCCAGCAGCCACAGGACAGGAATCGATGAAGATCAGCCCCAGCATTTT. This chain joins TRBV7-9 and TRBJ1-5; TRBD1 matches at 7 bases. The CDR3 is made up of 17 amino acids. Germline V gives CDR1 SEHNR, CDR2 FQNEAQ (reference sequence). The trim removed 5 bases at V and 5 bases at J, leaving 15 bases unmatched.

V gene TRBV28 combines with J gene TRBJ2-3, with TRBD1 matching 11 bases. With V trimmed by 10 bases and J by 1 base, 16 bases remained unmatched. CDR1 is MDHEN and CDR2 is SYDVKM in the germline V gene. CDR3 length equals 18 residues. As DNA, the CDR3 is TGTGCCATCTCGACCGGGACAGGGGGGTTTTCGGGCACAGATACGCAGTATTTT. This sequence encodes CAISTGTGGFSGTDTQYF.

This clone occurred once. The rearrangement links TRBV3-1 (or the pseudogene TRBV3-2) to TRBJ1-1; the D is unclear. Germline CDR1 LGHDT, CDR2 YNNKEL (reference sequence). This CDR3 is 15 amino acids long. Trimming shortened V by 1 base and J by 8 bases, and 17 bases separated the two germline ends. The CDR3 nucleotides read TGTGCCAGCAGCCAAGTCCCCCTGGCGGGAGACGAAGCTTTCTTT. This gives the protein CASSQVPLAGDEAFF.

The V and J genes are TRBV4-1 and TRBJ1-1; a weak D match, TRBD1 (5 bases). The CDR3 has 14 amino acids. The germline V and J ends were trimmed by 0 bases and 4 bases, with 9 bases remaining between them. Per germline, CDR1 MGHRA and CDR2 YSYEKL. Here the CDR3 reads CASSQDAGPTEAFF. The DNA for the CDR3 is TGCGCCAGCAGCCAAGATGCGGGGCCCACTGAAGCTTTCTTT.